These T cell receptor beta chains were read from a single sample in a study of graft-versus-host responses after intestinal transplantation. Here immunoSEQ multiplex PCR was the method, and the copy in TCRdb shows in-frame clones only, minus some. The data contain roughly 110,000 clones, 85% to 95% of them seen just once; the ten biggest clones take up more than 0.95%. The antigens these receptors bind are not known. Material: unstimulated CD8+ T cells sorted from spleen or lymph node cells, obtained before transplant. Receptors originate from a human donor who was the organ donor for an intestinal transplant. The CDR3 runs from the conserved cysteine through the conserved F or W. D genes are given only for firm matches. Clone size is shown for a subset of rows, as once, few, many or a class of expanded clone.

TRBJ1-2	.	TRBV27	.	CASSPGAGGYGYTF	TGTGCCAGCAGTCCGGGGGCCGGGGGGTATGGCTACACCTTC
TRBJ2-2	TRBD2	TRBV5-1	.	CASSQREGGTGELFF	TGCGCCAGCAGCCAGAGGGAGGGCGGCACCGGGGAGCTGTTTTTT
TRBJ1-2	.	TRBV5-1	.	CASSLVQGNGYTF	TGCGCCAGCAGCTTGGTTCAGGGAAATGGCTACACCTTC
TRBJ2-3	.	TRBV5-1	.	CASRQPAGYFMDTQYF	TGCGCCAGCAGACAACCCGCCGGTTATTTTATGGATACGCAGTATTTT
TRBJ2-2	.	TRBV27	.	CASSPFLNTGELFF	TGTGCCAGCAGTCCCTTTCTAAACACCGGGGAGCTGTTTTTT
TRBJ2-7	.	TRBV5-4	.	CASSLEASLYEQYF	TGTGCCAGCAGCTTGGAGGCTAGTCTCTACGAGCAGTACTTC
TRBJ2-7	TRBD1	TRBV19	once	CASRVSAGTGGYEQYF	TGTGCCAGTAGAGTATCGGCCGGGACAGGGGGCTACGAGCAGTACTTC
TRBJ2-7	TRBD2	TRBV19	.	CASSSNSGRAEQYF	TGTGCCAGTAGTTCGAATAGCGGGAGAGCCGAGCAGTACTTC
TRBJ1-5	TRBD1	TRBV6-1	once	CASSEYVFWAGGESIVSNQPQHF	TGTGCCAGCAGTGAATACGTCTTCTGGGCAGGGGGCGAGTCAATTGTTAGCAATCAGCCCCAGCATTTT
TRBJ1-4	.	TRBV2	few	CASSEAIRVNEKLFF	TGTGCCAGCAGTGAAGCAATCAGGGTAAATGAAAAACTGTTTTTT
TRBJ2-5	TRBD1	TRBV28	.	CASSTDDREETQYF	TGTGCCAGCAGTACCGACGACAGGGAAGAGACCCAGTACTTC
TRBJ1-1	.	TRBV30	few	CAWKYNTEAFF	TGTGCCTGGAAATATAACACTGAAGCTTTCTTT
TRBJ1-4	.	TRBV27	.	CASSFSGVFEDEKLFF	TGTGCCAGCAGTTTTTCCGGCGTTTTTGAGGATGAAAAACTGTTTTTT
TRBJ2-2	.	TRBV2	.	CASNERSAELFF	TGTGCCAGCAATGAGAGGTCAGCGGAGCTGTTTTTT
TRBJ1-4	TRBD1	TRBV19	.	CASSTLRDRGEKLFF	TGTGCCAGTAGTACCCTCCGGGACAGGGGAGAAAAACTGTTTTTT
TRBJ2-3	.	TRBV28	.	CASSSRTDEKATDTQYF	TGTGCCAGCAGTTCCAGAACGGACGAAAAAGCCACAGATACGCAGTATTTT
TRBJ2-7	TRBD1	TRBV15	.	CATGTDIYEQYF	TGTGCCACCGGGACAGATATCTACGAGCAGTACTTC
TRBJ2-7	TRBD2	TRBV28	.	CASSWTSGYEQYF	TGTGCCAGCAGTTGGACTAGCGGCTACGAGCAGTACTTC
TRBJ2-7	.	TRBV4-2	.	CASSQTIAGGQYF	TGTGCCAGCAGCCAAACGATCGCCGGCGGGCAGTACTTC
TRBJ2-1	.	TRBV30	.	CAWSVRSFEQFF	TGTGCCTGGAGTGTTCGGTCCTTTGAGCAGTTCTTC
TRBJ1-2	TRBD1	TRBV9	.	CASSPRDSTNYGYTF	TGTGCCAGCAGCCCCCGGGACAGTACTAACTATGGCTACACCTTC
TRBJ2-1	.	TRBV19	.	CASSGWTIPNEQFF	TGTGCCAGTAGTGGGTGGACTATCCCCAATGAGCAGTTCTTC
TRBJ2-7	.	TRBV7-7	.	CASSLAVGLEQYF	TGTGCTAGCAGCTTAGCAGTGGGACTCGAGCAGTACTTC
TRBJ2-7	.	TRBV6-6	.	CASSYGTGPIYEQYF	TGTGCCAGCAGTTACGGTACCGGGCCCATCTACGAGCAGTACTTC
TRBJ2-7	TRBD2	TRBV6-6	few	CASSSGGPYEQYF	TGTGCCAGCAGCTCGGGAGGCCCCTACGAGCAGTACTTC
TRBJ2-7	.	TRBV5-4	once	CASSLEGAYEQYF	TGTGCCAGCAGCTTGGAAGGTGCCTACGAGCAGTACTTC
TRBJ2-7	.	TRBV30	.	CASNPRFGEQYF	TGTGCCTCGAACCCCAGATTTGGGGAGCAGTACTTC
TRBJ2-1	TRBD2	TRBV4-2	.	CASSPQFLTSGAYGNEQFF	TGTGCCAGCAGCCCCCAGTTTTTGACTAGCGGGGCTTACGGCAATGAGCAGTTCTTC
TRBJ2-3	.	TRBV5-1	.	CASSSMHTQYF	TGCGCCAGCAGCTCCATGCATACGCAGTATTTT
TRBJ2-7	.	TRBV10-2	.	CASSEGVYPYEQYF	TGCGCCAGCAGTGAGGGAGTCTATCCCTACGAGCAGTACTTC
TRBJ1-1	.	TRBV4-2	.	CASSQDGEAFF	TGTGCCAGCAGCCAAGATGGGGAAGCTTTCTTT
TRBJ2-1	.	TRBV4-2	.	CASSQTQWGHNEQFF	TGTGCCAGCAGCCAAACCCAGTGGGGTCACAATGAGCAGTTCTTC
TRBJ2-7	.	TRBV10-1	.	CAPKVRGRVYEQYF	TGCGCCCCCAAGGTGAGAGGGAGAGTCTACGAGCAGTACTTC
TRBJ2-7	TRBD2	TRBV27	.	CASSIAGGPYEQYF	TGTGCCAGCAGTATAGCGGGAGGGCCATACGAGCAGTACTTC
TRBJ2-1	TRBD2	TRBV4-2	.	CASSLKREGNEQFF	TGTGCCAGCAGCCTAAAGCGGGAGGGGAATGAGCAGTTCTTC
TRBJ2-2	.	TRBV21-1	.	CASSKDTGELFF	TGTGCCAGCAGCAAGGACACCGGGGAGCTGTTTTTT
TRBJ2-5	TRBD1	TRBV23-1	.	CASRGISDRRRQETQYF	TGCGCCAGCAGGGGTATCTCGGACAGGAGACGACAAGAGACCCAGTACTTC
TRBJ1-2	.	TRBV28	once	CASSFRTIDGYTF	TGTGCCAGCAGTTTTAGGACGATCGATGGCTACACCTTC
TRBJ1-4	.	TRBV28	.	CASKIHAGNEKLFF	TGTGCCAGCAAGATCCACGCAGGGAACGAAAAACTGTTTTTT
TRBJ2-4	.	TRBV2	.	CASSEGVGVENIQYF	TGTGCCAGCAGTGAAGGGGTAGGGGTTGAGAACATTCAGTACTTC
TRBJ1-1	TRBD1	TRBV5-5	.	CASSLLGGATTEAFF	TGTGCCAGCAGCTTGTTAGGGGGCGCAACCACTGAAGCTTTCTTT
TRBJ2-5	.	TRBV13	.	CASSLGQGETQYF	TGTGCCAGCAGCTTAGGGCAGGGCGAGACCCAGTACTTC
TRBJ2-7	.	TRBV28	.	CASSFNGPWDEQYF	TGTGCCAGCAGTTTTAACGGGCCTTGGGACGAGCAGTACTTC
TRBJ2-7	TRBD1	TRBV4-1	few	CASSEGQGPYEQYF	TGCGCCAGCAGCGAGGGACAGGGCCCCTACGAGCAGTACTTC
TRBJ1-5	.	TRBV28	.	CASSTDRSLNQPQHF	TGTGCCAGCAGTACAGACAGGAGCCTAAATCAGCCCCAGCATTTT
TRBJ1-3	.	TRBV5-4	once	CASSASLGTGNTIYF	TGTGCCAGCAGCGCCTCCCTAGGAACTGGAAACACCATATATTTT
TRBJ2-7	TRBD1	TRBV5-4	once	CASSPGQGYNEQYF	TGTGCCAGCAGCCCCGGACAGGGATATAACGAGCAGTACTTC
TRBJ1-1	.	TRBV7-8	.	CASSLQGAEAFF	TGTGCCAGCAGCTTGCAGGGCGCTGAAGCTTTCTTT
TRBJ2-7	TRBD2	TRBV2	.	CASSGRTSGLYEQYF	TGTGCCAGCAGTGGTAGGACTAGCGGACTCTACGAGCAGTACTTC
TRBJ2-1	.	TRBV9	.	CASSTPSIAYNEQFF	TGTGCCAGCAGCACGCCGTCAATCGCCTACAATGAGCAGTTCTTC
TRBJ1-4	.	TRBV4-2	.	CASSYNEKLFF	TGTGCCAGCAGTTATAATGAAAAACTGTTTTTT
TRBJ1-4	.	TRBV7-9	.	CASSKTGTTNEKLFF	TGTGCCAGCAGCAAAACAGGGACAACTAATGAAAAACTGTTTTTT
TRBJ1-1	.	TRBV28	.	CASTFRNTEAFF	TGTGCCAGCACCTTTCGGAACACTGAAGCTTTCTTT
TRBJ1-6	TRBD1	TRBV7-2	.	CASSPRGDRRYNSPLHF	TGTGCCAGCAGCCCCAGGGGGGACAGAAGATATAATTCACCCCTCCACTTT